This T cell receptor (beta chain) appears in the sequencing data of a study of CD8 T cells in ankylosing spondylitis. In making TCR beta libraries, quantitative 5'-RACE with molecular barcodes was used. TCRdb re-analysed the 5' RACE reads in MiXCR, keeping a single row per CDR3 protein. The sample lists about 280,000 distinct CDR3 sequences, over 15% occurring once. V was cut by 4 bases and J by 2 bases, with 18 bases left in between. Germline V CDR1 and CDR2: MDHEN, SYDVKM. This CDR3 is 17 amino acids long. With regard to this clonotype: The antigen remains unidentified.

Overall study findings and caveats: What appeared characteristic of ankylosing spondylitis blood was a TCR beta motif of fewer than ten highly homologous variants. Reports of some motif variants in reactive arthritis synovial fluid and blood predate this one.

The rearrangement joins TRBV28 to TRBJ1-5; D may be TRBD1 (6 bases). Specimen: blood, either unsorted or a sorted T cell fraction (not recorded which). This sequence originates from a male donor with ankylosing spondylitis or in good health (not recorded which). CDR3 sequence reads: CASSWVPLGGGNQPQHF. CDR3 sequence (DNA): TGTGCCAGCAGTTGGGTTCCCCTCGGGGGCGGCAATCAGCCCCAGCATTTT.